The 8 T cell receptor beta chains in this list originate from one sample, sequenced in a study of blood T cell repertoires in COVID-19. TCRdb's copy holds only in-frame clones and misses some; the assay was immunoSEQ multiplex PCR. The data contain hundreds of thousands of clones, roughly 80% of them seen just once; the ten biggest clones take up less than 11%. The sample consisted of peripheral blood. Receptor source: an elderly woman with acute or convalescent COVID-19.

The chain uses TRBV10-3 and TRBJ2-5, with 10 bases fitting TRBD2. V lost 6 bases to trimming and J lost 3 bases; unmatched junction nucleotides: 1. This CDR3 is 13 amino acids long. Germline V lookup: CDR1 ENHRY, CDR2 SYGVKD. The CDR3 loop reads CAISLAGEETQYF. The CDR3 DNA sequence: TGTGCCATCAGCCTAGCGGGGGAAGAGACCCAGTACTTC.

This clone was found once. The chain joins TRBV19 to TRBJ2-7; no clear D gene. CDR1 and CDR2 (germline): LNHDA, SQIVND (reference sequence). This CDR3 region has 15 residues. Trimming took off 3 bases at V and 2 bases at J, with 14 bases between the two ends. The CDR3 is CASSMFPGAPYEQYF. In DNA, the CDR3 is TGTGCCAGTAGTATGTTCCCGGGTGCACCCTACGAGCAGTACTTC.

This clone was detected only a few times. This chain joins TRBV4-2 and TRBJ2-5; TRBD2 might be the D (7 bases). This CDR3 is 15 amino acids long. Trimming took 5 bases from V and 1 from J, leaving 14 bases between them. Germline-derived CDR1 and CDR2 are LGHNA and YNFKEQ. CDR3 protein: CASSLGGGLQETQYF. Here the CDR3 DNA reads TGTGCCAGCAGCTTGGGGGGGGGCCTCCAAGAGACCCAGTACTTC.

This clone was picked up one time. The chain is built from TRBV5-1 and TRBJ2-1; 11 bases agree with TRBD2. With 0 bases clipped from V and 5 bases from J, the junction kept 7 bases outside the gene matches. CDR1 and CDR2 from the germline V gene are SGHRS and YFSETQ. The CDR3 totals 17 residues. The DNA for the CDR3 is TGCGCCAGCAGCTTGGTACCGGGACTAGCGGAAGACAATGAGCAGTTCTTC. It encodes CASSLVPGLAEDNEQFF.

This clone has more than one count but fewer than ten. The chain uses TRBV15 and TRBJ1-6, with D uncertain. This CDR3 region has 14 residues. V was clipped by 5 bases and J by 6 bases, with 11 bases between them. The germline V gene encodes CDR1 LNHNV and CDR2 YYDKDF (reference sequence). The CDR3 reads CATSPSPFNSPLHF. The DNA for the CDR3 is TGTGCCACCAGCCCTTCTCCTTTTAATTCACCCCTCCACTTT.

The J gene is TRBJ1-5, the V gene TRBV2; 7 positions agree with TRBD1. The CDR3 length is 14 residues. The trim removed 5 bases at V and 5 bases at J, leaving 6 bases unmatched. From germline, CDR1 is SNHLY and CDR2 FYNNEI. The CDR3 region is CASSWTGLDQPQHF. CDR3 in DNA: TGTGCCAGCAGTTGGACAGGACTGGATCAGCCCCAGCATTTT.

The CDR3 loop reads CASSPGGYGYTF. The DNA for the CDR3 is TGTGCCAGCAGCCCTGGAGGGTATGGCTACACCTTC. J is TRBJ1-2 and V is TRBV7-6, with D unresolved. V was pared by 5 bases and J by 5 bases, with 9 bases between. Germline V lookup: CDR1 SGHVS, CDR2 FNYEAQ. The CDR3 runs to 12 residues.

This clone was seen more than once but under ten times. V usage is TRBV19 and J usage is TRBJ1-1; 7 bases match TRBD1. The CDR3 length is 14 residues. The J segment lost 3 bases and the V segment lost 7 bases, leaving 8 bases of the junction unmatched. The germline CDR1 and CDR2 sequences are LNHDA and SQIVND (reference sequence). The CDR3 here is CASTTPGTDTEAFF. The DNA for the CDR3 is TGTGCCAGTACCACGCCCGGGACAGACACTGAAGCTTTCTTT.